This T cell receptor (beta chain) was captured by sequencing in a study of Ad26.COV2.S vaccination and SARS-CoV-2 variants (dated by TCRdb to the early 2020s). About the study as a whole: Donors in the vaccine arm were drawn from COV1001, a multicentre, randomized, double-blind, placebo-controlled phase I-IIa trial testing Ad26.COV2.S in healthy adults. Dosing of Ad26.COV2.S was intramuscular, at either 5x10^10 or 1x10^11 viral particles, delivered as one shot or as two shots spaced 56 days apart. TCRbeta repertoire sequencing served as the tool for gauging how specific and how broad the SARS-CoV-2-reactive T cell receptors were following Ad26.COV2.S vaccination. The TCR-sequenced set comprised about 32 samples: approximately 19 Ad26.COV2.S vaccine recipients, 5 placebo recipients and 8 SARS-CoV-2 convalescent individuals. Trial participants were randomized into five groups of five, in which low-dose or high-dose Ad26.COV2.S was given once or twice, or placebo was given on both occasions. Blinding of investigators to trial group allocation was maintained during experiments and outcome assessment. Study-wide conclusions, independent of this receptor: Vaccine and placebo recipients had comparable non-spike TCR breadth, which fits with the vaccine containing only spike. According to the authors, total T cell responses may have been underestimated by the TCR breadth and depth analyses. Spike-specific TCR breadth was higher in Ad26.COV2.S recipients than in placebo recipients (P = 0.0014). After vaccination, spike-specific CD8+ and CD4+ T cell responses were reported to show substantial breadth. Comparing responses between vaccine doses or regimens was not something the study was powered to do.

The germline V gene specifies KGHDR as CDR1 and SFDVKD as CDR2. Its CDR3 holds 20 amino acids, cysteine through phenylalanine. The CDR3 DNA has 60 bases and is translated from base 1. The V end loses 0 bases and the J end loses 1 base, and a stretch of 21 bases separates them. A note on this clone: The clone's antigen remains unknown. Qualities for individual bases were not recorded, and no much larger clone is one base off.

Explained via the paper, the treatment or condition label denotes: 19 received Ad26.COV2.S at low or high dose, single or two shots; 5 received placebo; per-sample allocation not given. Repertoires of vaccine and placebo recipients were sequenced from samples collected on day 63 after the first injection. Cohort 1b enrolled about two dozen adults aged 18-55 years at a single site in Boston, USA, between 29 July and 7 August 2020. Ad26.COV2.S was a replication-incompetent adenovirus type 26 vector expressing a prefusion-stabilized SARS-CoV-2 spike protein from the original Wuhan strain. The immunoSEQ Assay was the method used to sequence TCRbeta CDR3 regions. After extraction, genomic DNA underwent amplification by bias-controlled multiplex PCR, followed by high-throughput sequencing. The published analysis was carried out like this. To quantify the absolute abundance of every unique TCRbeta CDR3 region, sequences were collapsed and filtered. Usable DNA was measured by amplifying reference genes present in all nucleated cells, and TCRbeta template counts were normalized to that usable DNA to estimate T cell fraction. Repertoire TCRs were annotated as SARS-CoV-2-specific when V gene, CDR3 amino acid sequence and J gene were exactly matched to a known reactive TCR set. MIRA supplied the reference SARS-CoV-2 TCR set, which was filtered for enrichment in COVID-19-positive ImmuneCODE repertoires so that public or cross-reactive TCRs were removed. Based on the MIRA antigens, annotated TCRs were further analysed at the level of specific ORF or position within ORF. Breadth was defined as the number of annotated unique rearrangements divided by the total number of unique productive rearrangements, and depth was defined as the summed frequency of the annotated unique rearrangements. Two-sided Wilcoxon rank-sum tests were used to compare TCR breadth between groups. Held by TCRdb, this immuneACCESS table contains in-frame sequences only and omits some clones. Under half of the omission traces to an unresolved V gene where checked; the cause of the rest is unknown. V and J calls and clone size follow that table, whereas D and trimming were derived from the DNA. This sample is represented by hundreds of thousands of clones; roughly 84% of them were singletons. The biggest ten clones account for roughly 3.1% of the sample.

The source is a person between 18 and 59 years old who received the Ad26.COV2.S COVID-19 vaccine or a placebo. The sequencing here drew on peripheral blood, taken in a trial of Ad26.COV2.S vaccine versus placebo. Recombination connected TRBV24-1 to TRBJ2-1; a tentative D match to TRBD1 spans 6 bases. In nucleotides, the sequence is TGTGCCACCAGTGATTTGCTCCCAAACCCTAGACAGGCTTCCTACAATGAGCAGTTCTTC. Its protein product is CATSDLLPNPRQASYNEQFF.